The 9 T cell receptor beta chains given below trace back to one sample, sequenced in a study of OX40 agonist ivuxolimab in advanced cancers. Library generation was performed with the immunoSEQ multiplex PCR assay. In TCRdb, the immuneACCESS table is reduced to in-frame sequences with V and J assigned. These tables do not hold every clone; where another copy was compared, an unresolved V gene accounts for under half, and the others remain unexplained. The sample includes 40,000 to 65,000 clones, with 84% observed a single time. About 4.6% of the sample rests with the top ten. The source material was CD4+ or CD8+ T cells sorted from blood, sampled in a trial of the OX40 agonist ivuxolimab. The receptors stem from an adult with an advanced solid tumor such as melanoma, head and neck, liver or kidney cancer.

The sample holds a few counts of this clone. The rearrangement joins TRBV29-1 to TRBJ1-1; possibly TRBD1 for D (6 bases). V was clipped by 6 bases and J by 8 bases, with 13 bases between them. The CDR3 is made up of 11 amino acids. Germline CDR1 reads SQVTM; CDR2 reads ANQGSEA. The CDR3 loop reads CSVRQGTEAFF. The DNA of the CDR3 is TGCAGCGTCCGCCAGGGGACCGAAGCTTTCTTT.

The chain has TRBV18 and TRBJ2-1, with 11 bases aligning to TRBD2. The germline CDR1 and CDR2 sequences are KGHSH and LQKENI. This CDR3 contains 16 residues. With 3 bases clipped from V and 8 bases from J, the junction kept 9 bases outside the gene matches. The CDR3 DNA sequence: TGTGCCAGCTCACCCCCAACTAGCGGGAGAGGGCATGAGCAGTTCTTC. This translates into CASSPPTSGRGHEQFF.

The J gene is TRBJ2-1, the V gene TRBV9; unclear D gene. Germline loops: CDR1 SGDLS, CDR2 YYNGEE. Trimming took 1 base from V and 2 from J, leaving 16 bases between them. The CDR3 sequence is 17 residues long. This CDR3 is CASSVSTVLLTYNEQFF. For the CDR3, the DNA is TGTGCCAGCAGCGTATCTACTGTGTTACTAACCTACAATGAGCAGTTCTTC.

CDR3 nucleotide sequence: TGCGCCAGCAGCTTGAACAACTATGGCTACACCTTC. Protein product: CASSLNNYGYTF. The rearrangement joins TRBV5-1 to TRBJ1-2, with D uncertain. Germline loops: CDR1 SGHRS, CDR2 YFSETQ. Between the trimmed V and J ends, which lost 1 base and 2 bases, there was a span of 3 bases. CDR3 length: 12 amino acids.

For the CDR3, the DNA is TGTGCCAGCAGCAAAGCAACGGAAAGCTCCTACAATGAGCAGTTCTTC. This codes for CASSKATESSYNEQFF. The chain joins TRBV21-1 to TRBJ2-1. TRBV21-1 is a listed pseudogene. The CDR3 contains 16 residues.

J is TRBJ2-1 and V is TRBV19, with D unclear. Germline loops: CDR1 LNHDA, CDR2 SQIVND (reference sequence). V dropped 3 bases and J dropped 5 bases, with 11 bases sitting between them. CDR3 size: 14 residues. In nucleotides, the CDR3 is TGTGCCAGTAGTATTCTTGGGAACCACAATGAGCAGTTCTTC. This translates into CASSILGNHNEQFF.

The rearrangement links TRBV19 to TRBJ1-5, with TRBD1 matching over 7 bases. Germline V lookup: CDR1 LNHDA, CDR2 SQIVND (reference sequence). V lost 5 bases and J lost 7; bases outside the gene matches: 8. The CDR3 length is 14 residues. CDR3 bases: TGTGCCAGTAGTCAGGGGGACACACGGCAGCCCCAGCATTTT. This codes for CASSQGDTRQPQHF.

The chain links TRBV5-1 to TRBJ2-1; 7 nucleotides align to TRBD2. Losses at the gene ends were 2 bases for V and 8 bases for J; bases not matched to a gene: 7. Germline CDR1 SGHRS, CDR2 YFSETQ. The CDR3 is 14 residues long. CDR3: CASSFGRESDEQFF. The CDR3 DNA reads as TGCGCCAGCAGCTTTGGGCGGGAGTCTGATGAGCAGTTCTTC.

The chain uses TRBV10-3 and TRBJ2-1; 8 bases align to TRBD1. The CDR3 covers 14 residues. The trim removed 4 bases at V and 7 bases at J, leaving 6 bases unmatched. Per germline, CDR1 ENHRY and CDR2 SYGVKD. CDR3: CAISGGQVENEQFF. CDR3 in DNA: TGTGCCATCAGTGGGGGACAGGTGGAGAATGAGCAGTTCTTC.